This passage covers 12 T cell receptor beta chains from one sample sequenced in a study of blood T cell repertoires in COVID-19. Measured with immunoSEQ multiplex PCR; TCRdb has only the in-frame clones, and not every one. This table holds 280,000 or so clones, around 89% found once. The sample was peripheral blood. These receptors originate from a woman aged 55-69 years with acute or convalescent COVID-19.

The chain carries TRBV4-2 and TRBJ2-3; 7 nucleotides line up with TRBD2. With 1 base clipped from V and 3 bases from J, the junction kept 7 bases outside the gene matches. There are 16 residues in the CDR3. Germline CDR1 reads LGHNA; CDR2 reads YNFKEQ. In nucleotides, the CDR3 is TGTGCCAGCAGCCAAGTCGAGCGGGGAGAGACAGATACGCAGTATTTT. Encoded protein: CASSQVERGETDTQYF.

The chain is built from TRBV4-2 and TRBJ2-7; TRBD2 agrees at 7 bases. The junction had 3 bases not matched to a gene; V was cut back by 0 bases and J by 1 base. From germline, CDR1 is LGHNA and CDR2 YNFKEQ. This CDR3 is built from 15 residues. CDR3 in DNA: TGTGCCAGCAGCCAAGATGGGGGGGTTTCCTACGAGCAGTACTTC. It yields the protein CASSQDGGVSYEQYF.

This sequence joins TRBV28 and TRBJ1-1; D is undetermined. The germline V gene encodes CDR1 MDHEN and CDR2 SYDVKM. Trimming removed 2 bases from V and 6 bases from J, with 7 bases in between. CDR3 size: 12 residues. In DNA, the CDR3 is TGTGCCAGCAGTTTACTGGCAGCTGAAGCTTTCTTT. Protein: CASSLLAAEAFF.

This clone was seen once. The CDR3 reads CASSPIAGGPPNEQFF. CDR3 coding DNA: TGTGCCAGCAGCCCCATAGCGGGGGGGCCTCCCAATGAGCAGTTCTTC. V gene TRBV7-3 combines with J gene TRBJ2-1, with TRBD2 matching 11 bases. The junction had 9 bases not matched to a gene; V was cut back by 5 bases and J by 6 bases. CDR1 and CDR2 from the germline V gene are SGHTA and FQGTGA. This CDR3 has 16 amino acids.

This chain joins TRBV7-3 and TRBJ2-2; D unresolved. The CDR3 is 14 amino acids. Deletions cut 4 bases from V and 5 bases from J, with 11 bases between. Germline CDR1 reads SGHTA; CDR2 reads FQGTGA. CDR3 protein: CASSSAVQTGELFF. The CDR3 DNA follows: TGTGCCAGCAGCTCTGCCGTACAAACCGGGGAGCTGTTTTTT.

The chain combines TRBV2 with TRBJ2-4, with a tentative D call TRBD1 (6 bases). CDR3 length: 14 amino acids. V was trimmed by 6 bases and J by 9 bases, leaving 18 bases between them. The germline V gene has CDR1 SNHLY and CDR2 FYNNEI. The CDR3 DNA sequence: TGTGCCAGCAGGGACCTAACAGGGTCGGGCATTCAGTACTTC. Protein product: CASRDLTGSGIQYF.

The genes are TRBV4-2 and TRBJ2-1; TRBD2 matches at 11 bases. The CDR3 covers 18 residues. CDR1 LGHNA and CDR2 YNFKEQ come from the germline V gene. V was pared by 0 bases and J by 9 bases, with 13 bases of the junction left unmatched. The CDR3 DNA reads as TGTGCCAGCAGCCAAGATCGAACTAGCGGGAGCCAGGGTAGTGAGCAGTTCTTC. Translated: CASSQDRTSGSQGSEQFF.

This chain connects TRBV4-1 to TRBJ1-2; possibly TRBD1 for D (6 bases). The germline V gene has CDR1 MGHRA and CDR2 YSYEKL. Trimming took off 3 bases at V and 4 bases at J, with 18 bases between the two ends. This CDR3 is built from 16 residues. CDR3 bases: TGCGCCAGCAGCCACGCGAGGGGAGGGGGTGCCTATGGCTACACCTTC. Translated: CASSHARGGGAYGYTF.

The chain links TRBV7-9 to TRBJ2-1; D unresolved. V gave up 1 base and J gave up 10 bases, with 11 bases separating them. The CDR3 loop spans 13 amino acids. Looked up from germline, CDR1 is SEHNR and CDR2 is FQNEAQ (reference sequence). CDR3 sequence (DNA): TGTGCCAGCAGCTTAGATCCTCGTTTCGAGCAGTTCTTC. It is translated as CASSLDPRFEQFF.

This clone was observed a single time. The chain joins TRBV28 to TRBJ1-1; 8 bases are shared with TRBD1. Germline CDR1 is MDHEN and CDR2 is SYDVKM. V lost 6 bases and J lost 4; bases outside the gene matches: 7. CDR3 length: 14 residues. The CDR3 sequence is CASSQTGDFTEAFF. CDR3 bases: TGTGCCAGCAGCCAGACAGGGGATTTCACTGAAGCTTTCTTT. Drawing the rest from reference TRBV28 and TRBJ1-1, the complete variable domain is DVKVTQSSRYLVKRTGEKVFLECVQDMDHENMFWYRQDPGLGLRLIYFSYDVKMKEKGDIPEGYSVSREKKERFSLILESASTNQTSMYLCASSQTGDFTEAFFGQGTRLTVV.

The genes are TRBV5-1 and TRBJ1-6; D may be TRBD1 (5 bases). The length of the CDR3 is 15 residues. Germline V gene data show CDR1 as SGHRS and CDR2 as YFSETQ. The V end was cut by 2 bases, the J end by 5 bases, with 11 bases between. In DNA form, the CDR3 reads TGCGCCAGCAGCTTCGACGGGGGGAATAATTCACCCCTCCACTTT. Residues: CASSFDGGNNSPLHF.

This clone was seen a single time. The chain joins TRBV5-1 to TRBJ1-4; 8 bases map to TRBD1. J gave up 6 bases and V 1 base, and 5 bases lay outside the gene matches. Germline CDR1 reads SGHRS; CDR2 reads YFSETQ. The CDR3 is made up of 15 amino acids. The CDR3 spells CASSLSGGADEKLFF. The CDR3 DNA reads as TGCGCCAGCAGCTTGTCAGGGGGCGCTGATGAAAAACTGTTTTTT.